This TCR beta chain was recovered during a study of cytomegalovirus exposure and HLA in healthy donors. Unmatched junction bases numbered 12, after V lost 3 bases and J lost 4 bases. The germline V gene encodes CDR1 GTSNPN and CDR2 SVGIG (reference sequence). The CDR3 covers 17 residues. PCR was performed using 60 Vbeta and 13 Jbeta primers. Generated by immunoSEQ multiplex PCR, the TCRdb table keeps only in-frame clones and is missing some. Of about 110,000 clones listed, nearly 75% are singletons. Sequencing was done on a sample of PBMCs. The clonotype comes from a man in his thirties or forties in good health and CMV-seropositive. The chain is built from TRBV30 and TRBJ1-2; 12 nucleotides line up with TRBD1. CDR3 amino acids: CAWRVRDRGQSAYGYTF. The CDR3 DNA reads as TGTGCCTGGAGGGTACGGGACAGGGGGCAATCGGCCTATGGCTACACCTTC. Filled out from reference TRBV30 and TRBJ1-2, the complete variable domain reads SQTIHQWPATLVQPVGSPLSLECTVEGTSNPNLYWYRQAAGRGLQLLFYSVGIGQISSEVPQNLSASRPQDRQFILSSKKLLLSDSGFYLCAWRVRDRGQSAYGYTFGSGTRLTVV.